These 14 T cell receptor beta chains came from one sample sequenced in a study of follicular helper T cells after annual influenza vaccination. Noted time point: 2015-2016 season, 7 days after influenza vaccination. Produced via immunoSEQ multiplex PCR; TCRdb's table is partial and in-frame only. Of thousands of clones in the sample, around nine tenths are singletons; the top ten hold 0.55% to 0.7%. This material consisted of CXCR5+ CD38- circulating T follicular helper cells from blood, taken 7 days after influenza vaccination. Noted subset: circulating Tfh, non-naive CD4+CXCR5+PD-1+ (ICOS+CD38+ or ICOS-CD38-). The receptors stem from an adult who received the influenza vaccine.

The V and J genes are TRBV7-9 and TRBJ1-1; D not resolved. The CDR3 sequence is 15 residues long. Germline lookup yields CDR1 SEHNR and CDR2 FQNEAQ (reference sequence). Trimming left V 5 bases short and J 1 base short, with 14 bases between. The CDR3 here is CASSPRVSGNTEAFF. DNA of the CDR3: TGTGCCAGCAGCCCAAGGGTCTCGGGGAACACTGAAGCTTTCTTT.

Only one count was recorded for this clone. This CDR3 reads CSVGEETQYF. The DNA for the CDR3 is TGCAGCGTTGGCGAAGAGACCCAGTACTTC. The chain recombines TRBV29-1 with TRBJ2-5; D uncertain. Germline assignment: CDR1 SQVTM and CDR2 ANQGSEA. The ends were cut back, 4 bases at V and 3 bases at J, with 3 bases in the middle. CDR3 length: 10 amino acids.

The CDR3 spells CANEAQGTGNTIYF. The CDR3 DNA follows: TGTGCCAACGAGGCCCAAGGTACAGGAAACACCATATATTTT. The chain combines TRBV6-1 with TRBJ1-3, with D unresolved. The germline V and J ends were trimmed by 10 bases and 4 bases, with 17 bases remaining between them. Germline V gene data show CDR1 as MNHNS and CDR2 as SASEGT. The CDR3 is made up of 14 amino acids.

The V and J genes are TRBV6-1 and TRBJ2-7; 13 bases fit TRBD2. This CDR3 region has 13 residues. Per the germline V gene, CDR1 is MNHNS and CDR2 is SASEGT. The V segment lost 5 bases and the J segment 7 bases; nucleotides outside the gene matches: 2. The CDR3 DNA sequence: TGTGCCAGCAGTCAGGGACTAGCGGGAGAGCAGTACTTC. It codes for CASSQGLAGEQYF.

CDR3 nucleotides: TGTGCCAGCAGCTTAGGGCAGGCCCCCTACGAGCAGTACTTC. Translation gives CASSLGQAPYEQYF. The J gene is TRBJ2-7, the V gene TRBV7-2; D not certain. Looked up from germline, CDR1 is SGHTA and CDR2 is FQGNSA. The CDR3 consists of 14 residues. Trimming cost V 1 base and J 2 bases, with 9 bases left between them. The complete variable domain, with remaining parts taken from reference TRBV7-2 and TRBJ2-7, reads GAGVSQSPSNKVTEKGKDVELRCDPISGHTALYWYRQSLGQGLEFLIYFQGNSAPDKSGLPSDRFSAERTGGSVSTLTIQRTQQEDSAVYLCASSLGQAPYEQYFGPGTRLTVT.

V gene TRBV7-2 combines with J gene TRBJ2-5; no definite D call. The CDR3 has 15 amino acids. CDR1 is SGHTA and CDR2 is FQGNSA in the germline V gene. Trimming cost V 4 bases and J 0 bases, with 12 bases left between them. DNA for the CDR3: TGTGCCAGCAGCTCTCTTGGACGTAACCAAGAGACCCAGTACTTC. It is translated as CASSSLGRNQETQYF.

The rearrangement links TRBV6-5 to TRBJ2-7, with 9 bases fitting TRBD1. This CDR3 contains 13 residues. Germline trimming cut 9 bases from V and 3 bases from J; bases unmatched to any gene: 6. CDR1 and CDR2 from the germline V gene are MNHEY and SVGAGI. The CDR3 coding sequence is TGTGCCAGTGATCCGGGACAGGGCTACGAGCAGTACTTC. Encoded protein: CASDPGQGYEQYF.

The V gene is TRBV15, the J gene TRBJ2-1, with 8 bases lining up with TRBD2. The V and J ends lost 0 bases and 9 bases, in that order; junction bases with no gene match: 19. The CDR3 loop spans 19 amino acids. CDR1 is LNHNV, CDR2 YYDKDF, per germline (reference sequence). The CDR3: CATSRDKGLDLRRSAEQFF. CDR3 DNA: TGTGCCACCAGCAGAGATAAGGGACTAGACCTTAGGCGGTCGGCTGAGCAGTTCTTC.

J is TRBJ2-7 and V is TRBV4-1; D perhaps matches TRBD2 (6 bases). V was cut by 4 bases and J by 3 bases, with 10 bases left in between. The CDR3 runs 13 residues. In germline, CDR1 is MGHRA, CDR2 YSYEKL. CDR3 sequence: CASSRGGNYEQYF. The CDR3, as DNA: TGCGCCAGCAGCCGAGGAGGGAACTACGAGCAGTACTTC.

The chain recombines TRBV18 with TRBJ1-1; D unclear. The CDR3 sequence is 13 residues long. V was cut by 1 base and J by 0 bases, with 3 bases left in between. The germline gives CDR1 KGHSH, CDR2 LQKENI. CDR3 DNA sequence: TGTGCCAGCTCACCACAAGTGAACACTGAAGCTTTCTTT. This sequence encodes CASSPQVNTEAFF.

In nucleotides, the CDR3 is TGTGCCAGCAGCCTACGGACGACAGGTAGCTCCTACGAGCAGTACTTC. It is translated as CASSLRTTGSSYEQYF. The gene calls are TRBV27 and TRBJ2-7; D perhaps matches TRBD1 (6 bases). This CDR3 has 16 residues. Germline CDR1 MNHEY, CDR2 SMNVEV (reference sequence). Trimming took off 6 bases at V and 0 bases at J, with 18 bases between the two ends.

The chain combines TRBV30 with TRBJ2-7; D is undetermined. Germline V CDR1 and CDR2: GTSNPN, SVGIG (reference sequence). This CDR3 is 13 amino acids long. Trimming stripped 3 bases from V and 1 base from J, with 10 bases between. CDR3 sequence: CAWSPIGSYEQYF. The CDR3 nucleotides read TGTGCCTGGAGCCCGATAGGTTCCTACGAGCAGTACTTC.

The rearrangement uses TRBV4-3 and TRBJ2-5, with unresolved D. The CDR3 runs 13 residues. Trimming stripped 0 bases from V and 5 bases from J, with 7 bases between. Germline V gives CDR1 LGHNA, CDR2 YSLEER. The CDR3 sequence: CASSQDQRETQYF. The CDR3 region has the DNA TGCGCCAGCAGCCAAGATCAACGGGAGACCCAGTACTTC.

The chain couples TRBV2 to TRBJ2-7; 8 bases align to TRBD2. The germline CDR1 and CDR2 sequences are SNHLY and FYNNEI. This CDR3 contains 14 residues. J gave up 0 bases and V 4 bases, and 2 bases lay outside the gene matches. CDR3 DNA sequence: TGTGCCAGCAGTGGGGCGGGAGGCTCCTACGAGCAGTACTTC. As protein: CASSGAGGSYEQYF.